These 16 T cell receptor beta chains share one sample of origin, sequenced in a study of T-cell memory formation after mild COVID-19. MiXCR, run by TCRdb on the 5' RACE reads, gives a single entry per CDR3 protein. The data contain around 500,000 distinct CDR3 sequences, over 15% of them seen just once; the ten biggest clones take up 9% to 15%. Sample: PBMCs or a T cell subset sorted from them (not recorded which). All receptors come from an adult woman who had mild COVID-19 (a few samples of this study predate the infection). Cell type and time point are not known.

In nucleotides, the CDR3 is TGCGCCAGCACCAACACCCGACTAGCGGGCACAGATACGCAGTATTTT. It yields the protein CASTNTRLAGTDTQYF. This chain connects TRBV5-1 to TRBJ2-3; 9 bases agree with TRBD2. This CDR3 is built from 16 residues. In germline, CDR1 is SGHRS, CDR2 YFSETQ. With V trimmed by 6 bases and J by 1 base, 9 bases remained unmatched.

The rearrangement links TRBV7-9 to TRBJ2-6, with TRBD1 identical over 12 bases. Germline values: CDR1 SEHNR, CDR2 FQNEAQ (reference sequence). V dropped 4 bases and J dropped 4; count of bases not matched to a gene: 11. The CDR3 sequence is 19 residues long. In DNA, the CDR3 is TGTGCCAGCAGCTACTCCCCGGGACAGGGGGCTTACGGGGCCAACGTCCTGACTTTC. Translating it yields CASSYSPGQGAYGANVLTF.

This clonotype was observed a handful of times. V gene TRBV18 combines with J gene TRBJ1-2, with 8 bases fitting TRBD1. The CDR3 spans 16 residues. Germline CDR1 is KGHSH and CDR2 is LQKENI. Trimming took 3 bases from V and 6 from J; bases not matched to a gene: 12. The CDR3 loop is CASSPRTGQDRNGYTF. The CDR3, as DNA: TGTGCCAGCTCACCCCGGACAGGGCAAGATCGGAATGGCTACACCTTC.

This clonotype showed up just a few times. The V gene is TRBV3-1, the J gene TRBJ1-1; no firm D call. Germline lookup yields CDR1 LGHDT and CDR2 YNNKEL (reference sequence). The length of the CDR3 is 17 residues. V was clipped by 1 base and J by 6 bases, with 21 bases between them. The DNA of the CDR3 is TGTGCCAGCAGCCAAGTTCTTCAAGGGCCCGGCTGGGCTGAAGCTTTCTTT. It codes for CASSQVLQGPGWAEAFF.

The chain combines TRBV7-9 with TRBJ2-1; 9 bases fit TRBD2. Losses at the gene ends were 1 base for V and 2 bases for J; bases not matched to a gene: 3. Germline values: CDR1 SEHNR, CDR2 FQNEAQ (reference sequence). CDR3 length: 16 residues. In nucleotides, the CDR3 is TGTGCCAGCAGCTTAGTGGGGACTAGCACCTACAATGAGCAGTTCTTC. The encoded protein is CASSLVGTSTYNEQFF. Complete variable domain (other parts from reference TRBV7-9 and TRBJ2-1): DTGVSQNPRHKITKRGQNVTFRCDPISEHNRLYWYRQTLGQGPEFLTYFQNEAQLEKSRLLSDRFSAERPKGSFSTLEIQRTEQGDSAMYLCASSLVGTSTYNEQFFGPGTRLTVL.

This clonotype was observed a handful of times. The genes are TRBV15 and TRBJ1-5; TRBD1 matches at 7 bases. Trimming removed 0 bases from V and 9 bases from J; junction bases left unmatched: 11. The CDR3 has 16 residues. From germline, CDR1 is LNHNV and CDR2 YYDKDF (reference sequence). In nucleotides, the CDR3 is TGTGCCACCAGCAGAGATCAGGGGGACGCCGGAGGGCCCCAGCATTTT. Translated, it gives CATSRDQGDAGGPQHF.

Notes on this clonotype: The junction shows a germline mismatch at one end, possibly a read error. The gene calls are TRBV6-1 and TRBJ1-2; D ambiguous. CDR1 and CDR2 (germline): MNHNS, SASEGT. The CDR3 spans 13 residues. CDR3 sequence: CASSERGGFGCTF. The CDR3 nucleotides are TGTGCCAGCAGTGAAAGAGGAGGGTTTGGCTGCACCTTC.

The CDR3 DNA sequence: TGTGCCAGCAACCGTCCGGGGACCGGGGAGCTGTTTTTT. This gives the protein CASNRPGTGELFF. J is TRBJ2-2 and V is TRBV7-9; D is possibly TRBD2 (5 bases). The CDR3 runs 13 residues. Trimming shortened V by 7 bases and J by 5 bases, and 11 bases separated the two germline ends. CDR1 is SEHNR, CDR2 FQNEAQ, per germline (reference sequence).

This chain uses TRBV7-3 with TRBJ2-1; 7 bases are a match to TRBD2. Unmatched junction bases numbered 10, after V lost 5 bases and J lost 9 bases. CDR3 length equals 14 residues. Per germline, CDR1 SGHTA and CDR2 FQGTGA. The CDR3 region has the DNA TGTGCCAGCAGCCCTCCGAGCGGGACGGCTGAGCAGTTCTTC. Encoded protein: CASSPPSGTAEQFF.

This clonotype has more than one count but fewer than ten. The chain has TRBV6-5 and TRBJ2-3; D might be TRBD1 or TRBD2, each matching 5 bases. The V end was cut by 5 bases, the J end by 5 bases, with 17 bases between. The germline V gene encodes CDR1 MNHEY and CDR2 SVGAGI. The CDR3 has 15 amino acids. CDR3 coding DNA: TGTGCCAGCAGTGGGGCGGGCGGCGGCGAAGATACGCAGTATTTT. As protein: CASSGAGGGEDTQYF.

The V gene is TRBV6-5, the J gene TRBJ1-1; 7 positions match TRBD1. Unmatched junction bases numbered 2, after V lost 7 bases and J lost 0 bases. The CDR3 runs 13 residues. The V gene's germline CDR1 is MNHEY and CDR2 SVGAGI. Written as DNA, the CDR3 is TGTGCCAGCAAGGGACAGATGAACACTGAAGCTTTCTTT. Protein product: CASKGQMNTEAFF.

This chain connects TRBV27 to TRBJ2-1; 9 positions agree with TRBD2. Germline CDR1 and CDR2: MNHEY and SMNVEV (reference sequence). The CDR3 is 15 amino acids. V was pared by 6 bases and J by 11 bases, with 14 bases of the junction left unmatched. The CDR3 region is CASRPEARLAGQQFF. CDR3 coding DNA: TGTGCCAGCAGGCCGGAAGCCCGGCTAGCGGGGCAGCAGTTCTTC.

This clonotype was detected only a few times. The chain joins TRBV12-3 or TRBV12-4 to TRBJ2-7; no clear D. Between the trimmed V and J ends, which lost 6 bases and 0 bases, there was a span of 12 bases. The CDR3 is 14 residues long. CDR3 region: CASSTRLSSYEQYF. The CDR3 DNA reads as TGTGCCAGCAGCACAAGGTTGAGCTCCTACGAGCAGTACTTC.

The rearrangement joins TRBV20-1 to TRBJ2-1; TRBD1 agrees at 7 bases. The ends lost 3 bases at V and 2 bases at J; junction bases unmatched: 4. The germline CDR1 and CDR2 sequences are DFQATT and SNEGSKA (reference sequence). This CDR3 comprises 14 residues. CDR3: CSARDRITYNEQFF. As DNA, the CDR3 is TGCAGTGCTAGGGACAGGATTACCTACAATGAGCAGTTCTTC.

The V call is TRBV4-1, the J call TRBJ1-2; possible D gene TRBD1, 5 bases. CDR3 size: 14 residues. V lost 1 base and J lost 8, with 14 bases in between. Looked up from germline, CDR1 is MGHRA and CDR2 is YSYEKL. The CDR3 here is CASSQGSSGYGYTF. CDR3 coding DNA: TGCGCCAGCAGCCAAGGGTCCTCAGGGTACGGCTACACCTTC.

This clonotype came up a few times. V usage is TRBV6-6 and J usage is TRBJ2-3, with 11 bases matching TRBD2. The J segment lost 6 bases and the V segment lost 2 bases, leaving 10 bases of the junction unmatched. Germline V lookup: CDR1 MNHNY, CDR2 SVGAGI (reference sequence). The CDR3 spans 17 residues. This chain's CDR3 is CASSYHVASGGRDTQYF. In nucleotides, the CDR3 is TGTGCCAGCAGTTACCACGTGGCTAGCGGGGGGCGGGATACGCAGTATTTT.